The 20 T cell receptor beta chains below were found in one sample sequenced in a study of tumor and adjacent non-tumor tissue in lung cancer. This sample's RNA came from whole unsorted tissue. Distant lung tissue was collected more than 3 cm away from the tumor edge. Three rounds of nested PCR, following a modified ARM-PCR protocol, produced the TCRbeta library. In TCRdb, the multiplex PCR reads were re-called with MiXCR into one record per CDR3 protein. The table has 80,000 to 130,000 distinct CDR3 sequences, 60% to 80% seen once. The sequenced sample consisted of distant non-tumor lung tissue. These receptors came from a man under 40 with non-small cell lung cancer.

V gene TRBV11-2 combines with J gene TRBJ2-2; D is ambiguous. The CDR3 runs to 15 residues. V dropped 5 bases and J dropped 6 bases, with 16 bases sitting between them. CDR1 SGHAT and CDR2 FQNNGV come from the germline V gene. The CDR3 region has the DNA TGTGCCAGCAGCCTTCAAACGGATCCACCCGGGGAGCTGTTTTTT. Amino acid sequence: CASSLQTDPPGELFF.

Points on this clonotype: This clone may be a read error of a much larger clone one base away. The chain is built from TRBV6-1 and TRBJ2-7, with 13 bases identical to TRBD2. The CDR3 totals 14 residues. J gave up 1 base and V 8 bases, and 2 bases lay outside the gene matches. The germline gives CDR1 MNHNS, CDR2 SASEGT. The CDR3 here is CASQGLAGSYEQYF. The CDR3 region has the DNA TGTGCCAGCCAGGGACTAGCGGGATCCTACGAGCAGTACTTC.

The chain links TRBV11-1 to TRBJ1-6; D gene unclear. The CDR3 is 14 residues long. Germline assignment: CDR1 SGHAT and CDR2 FQDESV (reference sequence). V was pared by 5 bases and J by 16 bases, with 21 bases between. DNA for the CDR3: TGTGCCAGCAGCGCCGACACTTGTAATTTACCACTCCACTTT. Its translation: CASSADTCNLPLHF.

This clonotype was seen many times. The V call is TRBV12-3 or TRBV12-4, the J call TRBJ2-3, with 8 nucleotides matching TRBD1. Trimming removed 4 bases from V and 4 bases from J; junction bases left unmatched: 7. The CDR3 extends over 15 amino acids. Here the CDR3 DNA reads TGTGCCAGCAGTTCGGACAGGGTAATGGCAGATACGCAGTATTTT. Protein product: CASSSDRVMADTQYF.

This clonotype was detected once. The J gene is TRBJ2-7, the V gene TRBV28, with 8 nucleotides matching TRBD2. Looked up from germline, CDR1 is MDHEN and CDR2 is SYDVKM. Unmatched junction bases numbered 14, after V lost 6 bases and J lost 1 base. This CDR3 comprises 17 residues. The CDR3 loop is CASRYYVSGKISYEQYF. The CDR3 DNA reads TGTGCCAGCAGATATTATGTTAGCGGGAAGATATCCTACGAGCAGTACTTC.

Worth noting for this clonotype: The junction shows a germline mismatch at one end, possibly a read error. V gene TRBV6-2 or TRBV6-3 combines with J gene TRBJ1-5; the D is unclear. CDR3 length: 12 residues. Germline CDR1 and CDR2: MNHEY and SVGEGT. Here the CDR3 reads CASSFFNQPQDF. CDR3 sequence (DNA): TGCGCCAGCAGTTTCTTCAATCAGCCCCAGGATTTT.

Turning to this clonotype: The junction departs from the called germline gene at one end, perhaps through a read error. The V gene is TRBV6-5, the J gene TRBJ2-2, with D possibly being TRBD2 (6 bases). Germline V CDR1 and CDR2: MNHEY, SVGAGI. This CDR3 contains 14 residues. The CDR3 region has the DNA TGTGCCAGCAGTTACTCGGCGGGGACCTGGGAGTTGTTTTTT. Translated: CASSYSAGTWELFF.

The rearrangement uses TRBV12-3 or TRBV12-4 and TRBJ1-1; D is ambiguous. Trimming removed 3 bases at V and 5 bases at J, with 10 bases between. This CDR3 has 13 residues. The CDR3 region is CASSLVRATEAFF. Here the CDR3 DNA reads TGTGCCAGCAGTTTGGTCAGAGCTACTGAAGCTTTCTTT.

For this clonotype: The junction and the germline gene differ at one end; a read error may be behind it. The chain employs TRBV11-2 and TRBJ1-1; possibly TRBD1 for D (5 bases). Germline CDR1 reads SGHAT; CDR2 reads FQNNGV. There are 13 residues in the CDR3. The CDR3 sequence: CTSSAGDWPGAFF. The CDR3 DNA is TGTACCAGCAGCGCTGGGGACTGGCCGGGAGCTTTCTTT.

A remark on this clonotype: Being one base from a much bigger clone, this may be a read error. J is TRBJ2-7 and V is TRBV12-3 or TRBV12-4, with TRBD1 matching 7 bases. This CDR3 is built from 12 residues. The junction had 5 bases not matched to a gene; V was cut back by 6 bases and J by 6 bases. This chain's CDR3 is CASSNTGAEQYF. CDR3 in DNA: TGTGCCAGCAGCAACACAGGGGCCGAGCAGTACTTC.

In regard to this clonotype: One base away lies a much larger clone, so this may be a sequencing read error. This chain joins TRBV5-4 and TRBJ1-1, with D unclear. Trimming shortened V by 4 bases and J by 4 bases, and 17 bases separated the two germline ends. The CDR3 is 15 residues long. Per the germline V gene, CDR1 is SGHNT and CDR2 is YYREEE (reference sequence). The CDR3 DNA reads TGTGCCAGCAGCCCGACGGTTCCGGGCTTCACTGAAGCTTTCTTT. Amino acids: CASSPTVPGFTEAFF.

Concerning this clonotype: The conserved closing phenylalanine or tryptophan is absent in this CDR3, likely reflecting a read error. The rearrangement links TRBV4-3 to TRBJ2-1, with D maybe TRBD1 (6 bases). Germline values: CDR1 LGHNA, CDR2 YSLEER. There are 15 residues in the CDR3. The germline V and J ends were trimmed by 3 bases and 6 bases, with 15 bases remaining between them. CDR3 sequence: CASSHGIGGVNEQFS. CDR3 nucleotide sequence: TGCGCCAGCAGCCATGGGATAGGGGGAGTCAATGAGCAGTTCTCC.

On this clonotype: Germline and junction disagree at one end, which may indicate a read error. The chain employs TRBV11-2 and TRBJ2-3, with TRBD2 matching over 8 bases. The CDR3 is 21 amino acids. The germline gives CDR1 SGHAT, CDR2 FQNNGV. CDR3 DNA sequence: TGTACCAGCAGCTTAGGAGGGGACCGCAGCGGGAGATTGGAGGGCACTGATACGCAGTATTTT. This codes for CTSSLGGDRSGRLEGTDTQYF.

Only a few counts were recorded for this clonotype. A much more abundant neighbour one base away suggests this may be a read error. This rearrangement joins TRBV29-1 to TRBJ1-5; TRBD1 aligns across 8 bases. From germline, CDR1 is SQVTM and CDR2 ANQGSEA. The CDR3 covers 14 residues. The CDR3 coding sequence is TGCAGCATTGAAGGACAGGGACTCAATCAGCCCCAGCATTTT. It is translated as CSIEGQGLNQPQHF.

As concerns this clonotype: A much more abundant neighbour one base away suggests this may be a read error. The V call is TRBV5-4, the J call TRBJ1-2; tentatively, D is TRBD1 (5 bases). This CDR3 comprises 14 residues. Germline loops: CDR1 SGHNT, CDR2 YYREEE (reference sequence). The CDR3 reads CTSSLAGTAFGYTF. The CDR3 nucleotides are TGTACCAGCAGCTTGGCCGGGACCGCCTTTGGCTACACCTTC.

This clonotype has at least ten counts. J is TRBJ2-5 and V is TRBV12-3 or TRBV12-4, with TRBD2 matching 8 bases. This CDR3 is 14 amino acids long. The J segment lost 4 bases and the V segment lost 3 bases, leaving 4 bases of the junction unmatched. For the CDR3, the DNA is TGTGCCAGCAGTTTTCGGCTAGCGGGAGAGACCCAGTACTTC. Protein product: CASSFRLAGETQYF.

This clonotype occurred many times. This sequence joins TRBV6-5 and TRBJ1-6, with unresolved D. The CDR3 is made up of 18 amino acids. V was shortened by 2 bases and J by 9 bases, with 23 bases between the two germline ends. Germline V gene sequence: CDR1 MNHEY, CDR2 SVGAGI. The CDR3 DNA sequence: TGTGCCAGCAGTTACGGACGTCGGCCGGGATCTTGGGCTTCACCCCTCCACTTT. This sequence encodes CASSYGRRPGSWASPLHF.

Notes on this clonotype: A much larger clone sits a single nucleotide away, making a read error possible. CDR3 loop: CASSSTGPSYGYTF. The CDR3, as DNA: TGTGCCAGCAGTTCGACAGGGCCGAGCTATGGCTACACCTTC. The chain is built from TRBV6-2 or TRBV6-3 and TRBJ1-2, with 7 bases aligning to TRBD1. The CDR3 is 14 amino acids. Per germline, CDR1 MNHEY and CDR2 SVGEGT. V lost 4 bases, J lost 4 bases, and 6 bases stayed unmatched.

As to this clonotype: Since a much larger clone is just one base distant, this may be a read error. This chain uses TRBV7-8 with TRBJ2-1; TRBD2 matches 8 bases. This CDR3 contains 14 residues. Germline lookup yields CDR1 SGHVS and CDR2 FQNEAQ. V trimming: 4 bases; J trimming: 7 bases; junction bases outside the gene matches: 6. CDR3 nucleotide sequence: TGTGCCAGCAGCTCGACTAGCGAGAGGAATGAGCAGTTCTTC. This translates into CASSSTSERNEQFF.

J is TRBJ1-2 and V is TRBV12-3 or TRBV12-4, with D unclear. This CDR3 spans 11 amino acids. With 5 bases removed from V and 7 bases from J, the gap between germline ends came to 8 bases. CDR3 sequence reads: CASSAGTGYTF. CDR3 coding DNA: TGTGCCAGCAGTGCTGGAACTGGCTACACCTTC.